The sequence of this TCR beta chain was determined in a study of blood T cell repertoires in COVID-19. For the study at large: The cDNA or gDNA used as material had been derived from T cells, B-cell-depleted T cells, or PBMCs.

Clones were sequenced by immunoSEQ multiplex PCR, and TCRdb holds only the in-frame ones, with some missing. The data hold about 380,000 clones, with about 90% observed a single time. Recruitment covered roughly 24 US areas and drew participants whose ages spanned roughly 18 to 90 years. Each recovered donor of Cohort 3 presented with two negative PCRs, clearance, or symptom resolution. V gave up 2 bases and J gave up 0 bases, with 17 bases separating them. Per germline, CDR1 MGHRA and CDR2 YSYEKL. The CDR3 has 17 residues. The J gene is TRBJ2-7, the V gene TRBV4-1; D might be TRBD1 (6 bases). This TCR was sampled from a young man who had recovered from COVID-19. Sequences were obtained from PBMCs or T cells enriched from blood (not recorded which). Here the CDR3 DNA reads TGCGCCAGCAGCCAACCCCCACAGGGAATAAGCTCCTACGAGCAGTACTTC. Protein sequence: CASSQPPQGISSYEQYF.